Listed below are T cell receptor beta chains from one sample, sequenced in a study of T cells in Graves' hyperthyroidism and ophthalmopathy. TCRdb independently ran MiXCR on the multiplex PCR reads; one entry per CDR3 protein. Of 690,000 or so distinct CDR3 sequences detected, about 19% appear once; the ten largest clones hold roughly a sixth. Sequenced material: blood. These TCRs come from a woman in her forties or fifties with Graves' hyperthyroidism that later progressed to Graves' ophthalmopathy. Both conserved end residues are trimmed from each CDR3. Only part of the rows carry a size: once, few, many, or a class if the clone is expanded.

abundance,j_gene,v_gene,CDR3aa
many,TRBJ2-1,TRBV2,ASRQGIRNEQF
.,TRBJ2-7,TRBV4-2,ANSQEGGRGLNEQY
few,TRBJ1-2,TRBV29-1,SVPTGGYGYT
few,TRBJ1-4,TRBV19,ASSKQNRPTNEKLF
.,TRBJ1-4,TRBV5-1,ASTVDRLNEKLF
few,TRBJ1-1,TRBV20-1,SAERGGGTEAF
many,TRBJ2-7,TRBV20-1,SAAGTGVTYEQY
.,TRBJ2-1,TRBV7-2,ASSLTWSSGLNEQF
few,TRBJ2-1,TRBV6-2/TRBV6-3,ASSYWTSGNNNEQF
few,TRBJ2-4,TRBV7-6,ASSLAIGNIQY
many,TRBJ2-3,TRBV27,ASSSGQSTDTQY
.,TRBJ1-5,TRBV10-2,ASSEVNNQPQH
.,TRBJ1-2,TRBV4-1,ASSQEIHGDGYT
few,TRBJ2-3,TRBV11-2,ASSKFGQVVGADTQY
.,TRBJ2-2,TRBV4-1,ASSQVRDRGLHENTGELF
many,TRBJ1-1,TRBV5-5,ASRAGTVNTEAF
many,TRBJ2-5,TRBV12-3/TRBV12-4,ASAEVEETQY
many,TRBJ1-1,TRBV2,ASSTPQTGTGLDTEAF
few,TRBJ1-2,TRBV10-3,AISGQVGYT
many,TRBJ1-2,TRBV3-1,ASQGTADGYT
few,TRBJ1-6,TRBV7-2,ASSLGVGFGSHSPLH
many,TRBJ2-1,TRBV11-2,ASSLEGDISYNEQF